This TCR beta chain was profiled in a study of Graves' ophthalmopathy and Graves' hyperthyroidism. As for this clonotype: Antigen: not known.

TCR beta CDR3 regions were amplified from RNA transcripts. The authors performed first-round RT-PCR with HTBI primers and then a second-round multiplex PCR. TCRdb passed the multiplex PCR reads through MiXCR, listing each CDR3 protein once. The sample holds around 1,000,000 distinct CDR3 sequences, about 35% seen once. General observations from the study: Ophthalmopathy progression was predicted by the model at about 69% sensitivity and approximately 72% specificity.

The germline V gene has CDR1 LGHDT and CDR2 YNNKEL (reference sequence). CDR3 length: 15 amino acids. Deletions cut 3 bases from V and 0 bases from J, with 11 bases between. Sequencing was carried out using peripheral blood or thyroid tissue (not recorded which). The clonotype originates from an adult man with Graves' hyperthyroidism. The chain combines TRBV3-1 with TRBJ1-2, with D possibly being TRBD1 (6 bases). CDR3 bases: TGTGCCAGCAGCCACGATACAGGGACTAACTATGGCTACACCTTC. Residues: CASSHDTGTNYGYTF.